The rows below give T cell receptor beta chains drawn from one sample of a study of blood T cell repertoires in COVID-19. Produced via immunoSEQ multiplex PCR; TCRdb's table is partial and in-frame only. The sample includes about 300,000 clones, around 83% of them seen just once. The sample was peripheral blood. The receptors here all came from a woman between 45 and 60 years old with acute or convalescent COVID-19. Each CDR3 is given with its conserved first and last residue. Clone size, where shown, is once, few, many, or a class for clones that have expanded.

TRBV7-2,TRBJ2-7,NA,CASSFSTSSYEQYF
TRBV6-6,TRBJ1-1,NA,CASRDFNTEAFF
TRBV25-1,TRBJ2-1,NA,CASSDRDSGGQFF
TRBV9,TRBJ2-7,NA,CASSPRTLTDEQYF
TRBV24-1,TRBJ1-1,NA,CATSDSRTGNTEAFF
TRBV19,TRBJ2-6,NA,CASSSQGAAGANVLTF
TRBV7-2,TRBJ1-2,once,CASSLSGGAYGYTF
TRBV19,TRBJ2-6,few,CASKQGSGANVLTF
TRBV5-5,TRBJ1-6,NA,CASSSASGTGYSPLHF
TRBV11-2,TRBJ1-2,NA,CASSRNTGAAGYTF
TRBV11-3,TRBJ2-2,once,CASSRDRGTGELFF
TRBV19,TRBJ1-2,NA,CASSMGSGGQGNYGYTF
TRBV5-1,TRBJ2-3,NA,CASTADSMQYF
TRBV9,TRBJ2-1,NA,CASSSGQARLAPYNEQFF
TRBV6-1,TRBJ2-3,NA,CASSERTSGGAGTDTQYF
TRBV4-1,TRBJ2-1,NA,CASSQDISGGDYNEQFF
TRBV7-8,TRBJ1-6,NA,CASSPEQGAYSPLHF
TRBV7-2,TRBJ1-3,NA,CASSLNAGHSGNTIYF
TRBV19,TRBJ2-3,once,CASREEDTQYF
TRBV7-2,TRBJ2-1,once,CASSSAGTGYNEQFF
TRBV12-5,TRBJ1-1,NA,CASGSVQGFLNTEAFF
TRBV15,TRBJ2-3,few,CATSVSETDTQYF
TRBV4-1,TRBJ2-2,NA,CASMRAALGMNTGELFF
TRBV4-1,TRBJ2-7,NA,CASSQGGRDRVPYEQYF
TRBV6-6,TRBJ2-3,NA,CASSLGGITDTQYF
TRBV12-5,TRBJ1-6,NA,CASGFHTRDRGLSPLHF
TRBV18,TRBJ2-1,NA,CASSPLTGGNEQFF
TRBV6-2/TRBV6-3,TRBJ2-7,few,CASSYRGLGEQYF
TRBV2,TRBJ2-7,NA,CASSPNPGGSYEQYF
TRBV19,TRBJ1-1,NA,CASTTQGNTEAFF
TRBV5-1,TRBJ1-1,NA,CASSLARAGPEAFF
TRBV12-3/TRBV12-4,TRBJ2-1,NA,CASSSRVRNEQFF
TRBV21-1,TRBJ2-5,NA,CASSLRETQYF
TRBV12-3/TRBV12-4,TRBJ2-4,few,CASRVGGINIQYF
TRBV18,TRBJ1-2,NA,CASSPVGGSSLINYGYTF
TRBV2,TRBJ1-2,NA,CASTAGAPSGYGYTF
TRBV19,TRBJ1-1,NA,CAPEGADTEAFF
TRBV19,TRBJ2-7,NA,CASSSGSYEQYF
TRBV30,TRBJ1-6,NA,CAWSGVLGAMDNSPLHF
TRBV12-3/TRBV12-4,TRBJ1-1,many,CASSLQGGTEAFF
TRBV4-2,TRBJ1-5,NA,CASSQDPQGNQPQHF
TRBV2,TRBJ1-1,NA,CASSLFPDRGGTEAFF
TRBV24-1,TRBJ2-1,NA,CATPRGEQFF
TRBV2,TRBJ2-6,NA,CASSAGVGGANVLTF
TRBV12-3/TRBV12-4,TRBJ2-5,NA,CASSLRGAETQYF
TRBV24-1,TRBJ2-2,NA,CATSDYDGTGDTGELFF
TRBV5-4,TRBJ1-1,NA,CASSLDQGIDTEAFF
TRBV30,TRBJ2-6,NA,CAWSPPLSGANVLTF
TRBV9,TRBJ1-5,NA,CASSPGGHSNQPQHF
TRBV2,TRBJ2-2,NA,CASSQGANGELFF
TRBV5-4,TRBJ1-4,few,CASSLTLNEKLFF
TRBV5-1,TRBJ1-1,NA,CASSLDRGMDTEAFF
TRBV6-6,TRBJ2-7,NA,CAGKDALTYEQYF
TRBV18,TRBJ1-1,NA,CASSPGTGYSEAFF
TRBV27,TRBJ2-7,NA,CASGTPYEQYF
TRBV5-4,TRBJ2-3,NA,CASFAGGAPDTQYF
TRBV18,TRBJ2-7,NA,CASSGTSGEGEQYF